This TCR beta chain was sequenced for a study of T cells in Graves' hyperthyroidism and ophthalmopathy. This CDR3 has 16 residues. Germline V lookup: CDR1 MGHRA, CDR2 YSYEKL. With 3 bases clipped from V and 3 bases from J, the junction kept 5 bases outside the gene matches. Whole-study results and caveats: Onset of ophthalmopathy came a median around 6.2 months after the model predicted it.

As concerns this clonotype: Antigen unknown.

The TCR beta CDR3 regions underwent amplification using RNA transcripts as the source. The HTBI primer set was used in a first-round RT-PCR of the TCR CDR3. One entry per CDR3 protein, called by TCRdb with MiXCR from the multiplex PCR reads. The repertoire has hundreds of thousands of distinct CDR3 sequences, less than 15% of them found once; the top ten carry around 9.6%. Sequencing was carried out using blood. The J gene is TRBJ2-3, the V gene TRBV4-1; 11 nucleotides match TRBD2. The source of this sequence is a woman younger than 35 with Graves' hyperthyroidism. The DNA for the CDR3 is TGCGCCAGCAGCCATCCCGGGACTAGCGGAACAGATACGCAGTATTTT. Translation gives CASSHPGTSGTDTQYF.